This T cell receptor (beta chain) emerged from a study of blood T cells in healthy people across ages. Staff drew ten milliliters of peripheral blood from each donor. Per sample, no less than 5 micrograms of total RNA were extracted. This clonotype came up a few times. Trimming shortened V by 1 base and J by 3 bases, and 9 bases separated the two germline ends. Germline V gives CDR1 DFQATT, CDR2 SNEGSKA (reference sequence). This CDR3 is built from 13 residues. Together with a sample-barcoded 5' primer, a J-beta primer mix was included in a second PCR lasting roughly 6 to 12 cycles. TCRdb re-derived calls from the 5' RACE reads in MiXCR, one entry per CDR3 protein. The data show about 1.6 million distinct CDR3 sequences, roughly a third seen once.

The sequenced sample was blood. The V gene is TRBV20-1, the J gene TRBJ2-5; the D is unclear. The source is a woman younger than 45 in good health. DNA of the CDR3: TGCAGTGCTAGAGCTAACAAAGAAGAGACCCAGTACTTC. This gives the protein CSARANKEETQYF.